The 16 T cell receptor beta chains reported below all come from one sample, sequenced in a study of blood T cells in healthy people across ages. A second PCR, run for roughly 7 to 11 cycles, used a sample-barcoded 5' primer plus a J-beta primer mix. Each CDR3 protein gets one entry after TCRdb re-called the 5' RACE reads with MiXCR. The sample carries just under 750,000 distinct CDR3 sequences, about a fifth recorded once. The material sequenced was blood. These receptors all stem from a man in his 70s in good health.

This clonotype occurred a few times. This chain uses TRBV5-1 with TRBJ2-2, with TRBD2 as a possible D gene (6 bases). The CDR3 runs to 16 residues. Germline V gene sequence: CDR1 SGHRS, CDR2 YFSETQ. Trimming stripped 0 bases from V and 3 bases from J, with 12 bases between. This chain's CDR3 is CASSLDPPGDTGELFF. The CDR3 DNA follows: TGCGCCAGCAGCTTGGATCCCCCGGGGGACACCGGGGAGCTGTTTTTT.

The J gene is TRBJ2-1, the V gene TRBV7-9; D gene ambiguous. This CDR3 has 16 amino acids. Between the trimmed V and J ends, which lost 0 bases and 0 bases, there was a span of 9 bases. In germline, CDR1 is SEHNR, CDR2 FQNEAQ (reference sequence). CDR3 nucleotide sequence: TGTGCCAGCAGCTTAGCAACGGTACACTCCTACAATGAGCAGTTCTTC. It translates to CASSLATVHSYNEQFF. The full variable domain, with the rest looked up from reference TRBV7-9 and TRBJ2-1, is DTGVSQNPRHKITKRGQNVTFRCDPISEHNRLYWYRQTLGQGPEFLTYFQNEAQLEKSRLLSDRFSAERPKGSFSTLEIQRTEQGDSAMYLCASSLATVHSYNEQFFGPGTRLTVL.

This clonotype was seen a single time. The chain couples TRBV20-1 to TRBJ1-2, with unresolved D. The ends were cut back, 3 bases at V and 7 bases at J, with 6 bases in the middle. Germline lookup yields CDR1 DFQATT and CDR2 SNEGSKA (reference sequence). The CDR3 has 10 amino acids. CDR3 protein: CSARGSGYTF. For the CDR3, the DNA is TGCAGTGCTAGGGGCTCTGGCTACACCTTC.

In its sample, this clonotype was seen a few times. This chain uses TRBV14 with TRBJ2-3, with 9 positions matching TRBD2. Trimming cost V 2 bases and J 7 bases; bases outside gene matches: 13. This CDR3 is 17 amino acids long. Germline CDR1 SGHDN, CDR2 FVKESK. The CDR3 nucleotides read TGTGCCAGCAGCCAATCGAGCGGGACTAGCCCTACGAATACGCAGTATTTT. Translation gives CASSQSSGTSPTNTQYF.

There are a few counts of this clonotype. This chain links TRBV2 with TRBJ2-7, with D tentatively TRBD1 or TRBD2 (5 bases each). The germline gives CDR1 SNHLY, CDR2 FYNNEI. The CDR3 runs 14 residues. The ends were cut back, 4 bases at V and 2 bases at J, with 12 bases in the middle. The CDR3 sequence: CASSGSGPPYEQYF. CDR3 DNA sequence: TGTGCCAGCAGTGGATCGGGGCCACCCTACGAGCAGTACTTC. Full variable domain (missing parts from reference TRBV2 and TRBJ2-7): EPEVTQTPSHQVTQMGQEVILRCVPISNHLYFYWYRQILGQKVEFLVSFYNNEISEKSEIFDDQFSVERPDGSNFTLKIRSTKLEDSAMYFCASSGSGPPYEQYFGPGTRLTVT.

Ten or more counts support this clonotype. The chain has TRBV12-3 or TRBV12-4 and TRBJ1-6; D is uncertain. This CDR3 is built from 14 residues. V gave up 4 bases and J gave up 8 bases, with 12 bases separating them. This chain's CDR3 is CASSSRERYSPLHF. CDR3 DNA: TGTGCCAGCAGTTCGAGGGAAAGGTATTCACCCCTCCACTTT.

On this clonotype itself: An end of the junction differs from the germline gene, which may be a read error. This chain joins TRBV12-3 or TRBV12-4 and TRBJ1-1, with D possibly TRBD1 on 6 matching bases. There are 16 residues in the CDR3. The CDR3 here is CASSLGGAHMNTEASF. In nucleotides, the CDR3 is TGTGCCAGCAGTTTAGGGGGGGCGCATATGAACACTGAAGCTTCCTTT.

CDR3 loop: CASKLAGGSNEQFF. CDR3 nucleotide sequence: TGTGCCAGCAAACTAGCGGGGGGGTCAAATGAGCAGTTCTTC. The V call is TRBV28, the J call TRBJ2-1, with TRBD2 matching 13 bases. In germline, CDR1 is MDHEN, CDR2 SYDVKM. Germline trimming cut 7 bases from V and 7 bases from J; bases unmatched to any gene: 4. The CDR3 consists of 14 residues.

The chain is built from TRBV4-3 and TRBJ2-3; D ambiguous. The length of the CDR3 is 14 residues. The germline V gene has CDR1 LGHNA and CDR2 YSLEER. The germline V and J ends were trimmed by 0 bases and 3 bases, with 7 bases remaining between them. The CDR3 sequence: CASSQDDPTDTQYF. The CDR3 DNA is TGCGCCAGCAGCCAAGATGATCCAACAGATACGCAGTATTTT.

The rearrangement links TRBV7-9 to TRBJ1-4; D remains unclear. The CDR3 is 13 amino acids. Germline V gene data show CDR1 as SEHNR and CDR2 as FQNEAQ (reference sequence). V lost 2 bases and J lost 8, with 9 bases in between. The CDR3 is CASSLNGWEKLFF. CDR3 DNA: TGTGCCAGCAGCTTAAATGGCTGGGAAAAACTGTTTTTT.

Here the CDR3 reads CASSTHLDSPLHF. CDR3 bases: TGTGCCAGCAGCACCCACCTGGATTCACCCCTCCACTTT. The chain joins TRBV5-6 to TRBJ1-6; the D is unclear. V was pared by 4 bases and J by 8 bases, with 10 bases between. The CDR3 extends over 13 amino acids. CDR1 and CDR2 (germline): SGHDT, YYEEEE.

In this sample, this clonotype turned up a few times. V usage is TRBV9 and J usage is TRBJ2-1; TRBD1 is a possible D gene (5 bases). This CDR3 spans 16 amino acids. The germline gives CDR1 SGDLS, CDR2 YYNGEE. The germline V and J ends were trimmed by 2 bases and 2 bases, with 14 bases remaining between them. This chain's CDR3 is CASSVVGALTYNEQFF. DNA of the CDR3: TGTGCCAGCAGCGTCGTAGGGGCCCTAACCTACAATGAGCAGTTCTTC.

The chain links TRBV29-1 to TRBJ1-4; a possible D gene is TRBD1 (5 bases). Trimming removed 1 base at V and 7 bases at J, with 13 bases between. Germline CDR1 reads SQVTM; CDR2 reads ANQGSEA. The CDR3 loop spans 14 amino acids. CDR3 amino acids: CSVEVGREGEKLFF. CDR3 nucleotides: TGCAGCGTTGAAGTTGGCAGGGAGGGTGAAAAACTGTTTTTT. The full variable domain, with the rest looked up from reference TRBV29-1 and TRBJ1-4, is SAVISQKPSRDICQRGTSLTIQCQVDSQVTMMFWYRQQPGQSLTLIATANQGSEATYESGFVIDKFPISRPNLTFSTLTVSNMSPEDSSIYLCSVEVGREGEKLFFGSGTQLSVL.

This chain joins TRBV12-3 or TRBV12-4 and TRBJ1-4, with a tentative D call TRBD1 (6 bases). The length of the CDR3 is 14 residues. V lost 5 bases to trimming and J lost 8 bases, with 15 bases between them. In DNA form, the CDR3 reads TGTGCCAGCAGTCCATTCGGGACACCAGAAAAACTGTTTTTT. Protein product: CASSPFGTPEKLFF.

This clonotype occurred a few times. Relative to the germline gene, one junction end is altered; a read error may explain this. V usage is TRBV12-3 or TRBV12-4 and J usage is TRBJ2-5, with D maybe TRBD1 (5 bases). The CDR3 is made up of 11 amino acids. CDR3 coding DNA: TGTGCCAGCAGTTTAGGGCGCAAAGGGGTCTTC. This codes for CASSLGRKGVF.

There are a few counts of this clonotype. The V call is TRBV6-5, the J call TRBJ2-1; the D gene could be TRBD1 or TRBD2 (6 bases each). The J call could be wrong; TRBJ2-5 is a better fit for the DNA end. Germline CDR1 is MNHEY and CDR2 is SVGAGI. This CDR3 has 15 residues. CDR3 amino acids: CASSATRGEGETQYF. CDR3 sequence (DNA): TGTGCCAGCAGTGCCACTAGGGGGGAAGGGGAGACCCAGTACTTC.